This entry lists 25 T cell receptor beta chains sequenced from one sample in a study of glioma-infiltrating T cells. Using RNA template, CDR3s of TCR alpha and beta were amplified with iRepertoire arm-PCR. TCRdb re-derived calls from the multiplex PCR reads in MiXCR, one entry per CDR3 protein. The data contain more than 350,000 distinct CDR3 sequences, 41% of them singletons. The sequenced sample was glioma tissue, nonneoplastic brain tissue, or PBMCs (not recorded which). These receptors all come from a human donor with low-grade glioma or glioblastoma, undergoing nonglioma brain surgery, or in good health (not recorded which).

This clonotype was detected a few times. One end of the junction does not line up with germline, which may come from a read error. The chain combines TRBV28 with TRBJ1-1; D not resolved. Germline V gives CDR1 MDHEN, CDR2 SYDVKM. This CDR3 comprises 14 residues. CDR3 bases: TGTGCCAGCAGTTTTGGATTCATGAACACTAAAGCTTTCTTT. Translated: CASSFGFMNTKAFF.

This chain links TRBV6-6 with TRBJ2-5; tentatively, D is TRBD1 (5 bases). This CDR3 comprises 14 residues. Germline V gene sequence: CDR1 MNHNY, CDR2 SVGAGI (reference sequence). Trimming removed 6 bases from V and 2 bases from J, with 13 bases in between. The CDR3 bases are TGTGCCAGCAGCCCGAGACAGCTTCAAGAGACCCAGTACTTC. As protein: CASSPRQLQETQYF.

This clonotype was counted a single time. This rearrangement joins TRBV18 to TRBJ2-1; 10 bases are shared with TRBD2. Trimming cost V 3 bases and J 8 bases; bases outside gene matches: 7. Germline V gene sequence: CDR1 KGHSH, CDR2 LQKENI. This CDR3 spans 15 amino acids. The CDR3 bases are TGTGCCAGCTCACCCACTAGCGGGATTGACGATGAGCAGTTCTTC. As protein: CASSPTSGIDDEQFF.

The CDR3 nucleotides are TGCAGCGTTGAAAGCGACAGGGGGTCCTACGAGCAGTACTTC. Protein product: CSVESDRGSYEQYF. The chain couples TRBV29-1 to TRBJ2-7; 9 bases line up with TRBD1. From germline, CDR1 is SQVTM and CDR2 ANQGSEA. The V segment lost 2 bases and the J segment 1 base; nucleotides outside the gene matches: 3. This CDR3 is built from 14 residues.

On this clonotype: Likely a read error: the CDR3 ends without its conserved phenylalanine or tryptophan. The V gene is TRBV20-1, the J gene TRBJ1-5; weak D call: TRBD1 (6 bases). This CDR3 has 14 residues. Germline V gives CDR1 DFQATT, CDR2 SNEGSKA (reference sequence). Deletions cut 5 bases from V and 7 bases from J, with 18 bases between. In DNA, the CDR3 is TGCAGTGCTGAACCGGGGGGGCTTCAACAGCCCCAGCATTCT. Amino acid sequence: CSAEPGGLQQPQHS.

Of note for this clonotype: This may be a read error: a much more frequent sequence differs by one nucleotide. The chain has TRBV6-1 and TRBJ2-7; D gene ambiguous. The J call may not be correct, given that the DNA end is closer to TRBJ2-5. This CDR3 contains 14 residues. CDR1 is MNHNS, CDR2 SASEGT, per germline. In nucleotides, the CDR3 is TGTGCCAGCAGTCCCGGCGCTCTGGGAAAGACCCAGTACTTC. Amino acids: CASSPGALGKTQYF.

This clonotype was detected ten times or more. This chain joins TRBV6-1 and TRBJ2-7, with TRBD1 matching over 9 bases. CDR1 is MNHNS and CDR2 is SASEGT in the germline V gene. Losses at the gene ends were 5 bases for V and 0 bases for J; bases not matched to a gene: 14. This CDR3 contains 18 residues. The CDR3 sequence: CASSRRLAGTGNSYEQYF. CDR3 sequence (DNA): TGTGCCAGCAGTCGTCGATTAGCCGGGACAGGGAACTCCTACGAGCAGTACTTC.

Turning to this clonotype: The CDR3 carries no conserved terminal phenylalanine or tryptophan, so it likely arises from a read error. No DNA is shown, since the ends of the CDR3 on it are uncertain; the CDR3 is the one TCRdb lists. The J gene is TRBJ2-1, the V gene TRBV6-9; no DNA check was done on the table's D call, TRBD1. The germline V gene encodes CDR1 MNHGY and CDR2 SVAAGI. The CDR3 sequence runs 13 residues, both termini included. The CDR3 sequence is CASSYTTGSEQSL.

The sample holds many counts of this clonotype. The chain carries TRBV6-2 or TRBV6-3 and TRBJ1-2; no clear D. Germline V gives CDR1 MNHEY, CDR2 SVGEGT. Trimming removed 7 bases from V and 6 bases from J, with 30 bases in between. The CDR3 is 18 residues long. The CDR3 sequence is CASTPLDITLRLRDGYTF. CDR3 coding DNA: TGTGCCAGCACCCCTTTGGATATTACGCTGCGTCTCCGAGATGGCTACACCTTC.

This clonotype was observed a few times. The CDR3 loop is CASSQDWERLAFYNEQFF. The CDR3 nucleotides read TGCGCCAGCAGCCAAGATTGGGAGAGACTAGCGTTTTACAATGAGCAGTTCTTC. The chain links TRBV4-1 to TRBJ2-1, with TRBD2 matching 8 bases. The CDR3 extends over 18 amino acids. Germline assignment: CDR1 MGHRA and CDR2 YSYEKL. V lost 0 bases and J lost 4; bases outside the gene matches: 11.

The chain recombines TRBV7-2 with TRBJ2-3; 7 bases are a match to TRBD1. With 4 bases clipped from V and 5 bases from J, the junction kept 9 bases outside the gene matches. Germline lookup yields CDR1 SGHTA and CDR2 FQGNSA. This CDR3 has 15 residues. CDR3 in DNA: TGTGCCAGCAGCTCGACAGGGAGCAAGGGAGATACGCAGTATTTT. This codes for CASSSTGSKGDTQYF.

This clonotype has a handful of counts. CDR3 in DNA: TGCGCCAGCAGTGACAGGGGAGGGGGCAATGAGCAGTTCTTC. The encoded protein is CASSDRGGGNEQFF. The V gene is TRBV10-2, the J gene TRBJ2-1; D might be TRBD2 (7 bases). This CDR3 is built from 14 residues. Deletions cut 3 bases from V and 6 bases from J, with 12 bases between. The germline gives CDR1 WSHSY, CDR2 SAAADI.

The V and J genes are TRBV19 and TRBJ2-3, with 7 bases matching TRBD2. V was pared by 6 bases and J by 1 base, with 7 bases of the junction left unmatched. Germline V gives CDR1 LNHDA, CDR2 SQIVND (reference sequence). CDR3 length: 15 amino acids. CDR3 nucleotide sequence: TGTGCCAGTAGCTACGGCGGACTAGGCACAGATACGCAGTATTTT. Amino acid sequence: CASSYGGLGTDTQYF.

The sample holds one count of this clonotype. The missing conserved phenylalanine or tryptophan at the end of this CDR3 makes a read error likely. The genes are TRBV6-5 and TRBJ1-5; D call uncertain. The CDR3 sequence is 17 residues long. Between the trimmed V and J ends, which lost 2 bases and 4 bases, there was a span of 18 bases. CDR1 MNHEY and CDR2 SVGAGI come from the germline V gene. In DNA, the CDR3 is TGTGCCAGCAGTTACCAAAAGTGGGTACGGGGAAATCAGCCCCAGCATCTT. This encodes CASSYQKWVRGNQPQHL.

CDR3 region: CASSQAREGDEKLFF. The CDR3 nucleotides read TGTGCCAGCAGCCAAGCCCGGGAGGGAGATGAAAAACTGTTTTTT. This rearrangement joins TRBV4-2 to TRBJ1-4; no clear D gene. The CDR3 runs to 15 residues. Germline V gene sequence: CDR1 LGHNA, CDR2 YNFKEQ. V was cut by 1 base and J by 6 bases, with 12 bases left in between.

This clonotype has at least ten counts. The gene calls are TRBV6-6 and TRBJ1-1; tentatively, D is TRBD1 (6 bases). The V end lost 2 bases, the J end lost 7 bases, and 14 bases lay between the germline ends. The length of the CDR3 is 14 residues. The germline V gene encodes CDR1 MNHNY and CDR2 SVGAGI (reference sequence). CDR3 protein: CASSYLQVGGEAFF. The CDR3 coding sequence is TGTGCCAGCAGTTACCTACAGGTAGGGGGTGAAGCTTTCTTT.

This clonotype turned up a few times. The chain combines TRBV10-3 with TRBJ2-7; D perhaps matches TRBD2 (6 bases). The germline gives CDR1 ENHRY, CDR2 SYGVKD. Trimming cost V 8 bases and J 3 bases, with 11 bases left between them. The CDR3 has 12 residues. In nucleotides, the CDR3 is TGTGCCATCGGAAATAGCGGCTACGAGCAGTACTTC. Translation: CAIGNSGYEQYF.

The rearrangement links TRBV4-1 to TRBJ1-3, with no clear D. CDR3 length: 17 amino acids. V was trimmed by 0 bases and J by 0 bases, leaving 12 bases between them. Germline V gene sequence: CDR1 MGHRA, CDR2 YSYEKL. The CDR3 sequence is CASSQDLISYSGNTIYF. Written as DNA, the CDR3 is TGCGCCAGCAGCCAAGATCTAATTTCATACTCTGGAAACACCATATATTTT.

This clonotype occurred a few times. The gene calls are TRBV18 and TRBJ2-7; 11 bases match TRBD2. Germline assignment: CDR1 KGHSH and CDR2 LQKENI. The CDR3 contains 15 residues. The V gene end was trimmed by 6 bases and the J gene end by 3 bases; junction bases not matched to a gene: 7. CDR3 sequence: CASSLAGGGFYEQYF. CDR3 sequence (DNA): TGTGCCAGCTCCCTAGCGGGGGGTGGATTCTACGAGCAGTACTTC.

As for this clonotype: A junction end diverges from the germline sequence, so it may reflect a read error. J is TRBJ1-1 and V is TRBV29-1; tentatively, D is TRBD1 (5 bases). This CDR3 has 12 residues. Germline CDR1 reads SQVTM; CDR2 reads ANQGSEA. The CDR3 is CRVAGFNTEAFF. CDR3 sequence (DNA): TGCAGGGTTGCAGGGTTTAACACTGAAGCTTTCTTT.

This chain joins TRBV29-1 and TRBJ2-1; D remains ambiguous. The V end lost 3 bases, the J end lost 0 bases, and 3 bases lay between the germline ends. The CDR3 has 12 amino acids. Per the germline V gene, CDR1 is SQVTM and CDR2 is ANQGSEA. The CDR3 region is CSVEGSYNEQFF. The CDR3 DNA sequence: TGCAGCGTTGAGGGCTCCTACAATGAGCAGTTCTTC.

Concerning this clonotype itself: At one boundary the junction diverges from the germline segment, which might be a read error. The rearrangement joins TRBV7-6 to TRBJ2-3; D remains ambiguous. CDR3 length: 13 amino acids. Germline V gene data show CDR1 as SGHVS and CDR2 as FNYEAQ. For the CDR3, the DNA is TGTGCCGGCAGCCCCGAAGTCACAGATACGCAGTATTTT. Amino acids: CAGSPEVTDTQYF.

This chain uses TRBV4-2 with TRBJ2-3; no firm D call. The CDR3 is 15 amino acids. Germline loops: CDR1 LGHNA, CDR2 YNFKEQ. V was clipped by 6 bases and J by 0 bases, with 13 bases between them. CDR3 residues: CASSIGRLSTDTQYF. The CDR3 DNA reads as TGTGCCAGCAGTATTGGCAGGTTGAGCACAGATACGCAGTATTTT.

Here the CDR3 reads CSARGDRGYYEQFF. In DNA form, the CDR3 reads TGCAGTGCGAGGGGGGACAGGGGTTACTATGAGCAGTTCTTC. This chain uses TRBV20-1 with TRBJ2-1; 10 nucleotides match TRBD1. Trimming cost V 6 bases and J 8 bases; bases outside gene matches: 10. Germline CDR1 and CDR2: DFQATT and SNEGSKA (reference sequence). The CDR3 contains 14 residues.

J is TRBJ2-7 and V is TRBV4-1, with 11 positions matching TRBD2. CDR3 length: 16 residues. CDR1 MGHRA and CDR2 YSYEKL come from the germline V gene. With 2 bases clipped from V and 4 bases from J, the junction kept 7 bases outside the gene matches. In DNA form, the CDR3 reads TGCGCCAGCAGCCAAAACTCGGGACTAGCGGAATACGAGCAGTACTTC. Translated, it gives CASSQNSGLAEYEQYF.